A single sample gave rise to the 29 T cell receptor beta chains below, sequenced in a study of control samples from healthy donors and cancer patients. The method was immunoSEQ multiplex PCR; TCRdb's version includes in-frame clones alone and lacks a portion of them. Of some 130,000 clones listed, roughly 90% were seen once; the top ten hold 2.1%. Sample: blood. Receptors were obtained from a woman in her forties or fifties in good health.

The gene calls are TRBV2 and TRBJ2-1; 10 bases align to TRBD2. The length of the CDR3 is 15 residues. The germline gives CDR1 SNHLY, CDR2 FYNNEI. Trimming took 9 bases from V and 4 from J; bases not matched to a gene: 9. As DNA, the CDR3 is TGTGCCAGAGGGGAACTAGCGGGGAATTACAATGAGCAGTTCTTC. This sequence encodes CARGELAGNYNEQFF.

Only a few counts were recorded for this clone. The V call is TRBV2, the J call TRBJ1-1, with D hard to call. The CDR3 has 13 amino acids. Germline CDR1 and CDR2: SNHLY and FYNNEI. V shed 3 bases and J shed 3 bases, with 8 bases lying between them. CDR3 amino acids: CASSELEDTEAFF. CDR3 in DNA: TGTGCCAGCAGTGAGTTGGAGGACACTGAAGCTTTCTTT.

The gene calls are TRBV3-1 (or the pseudogene TRBV3-2) and TRBJ1-1; D is unresolved. The CDR3 consists of 14 residues. Trimming took off 1 base at V and 1 base at J, with 7 bases between the two ends. The V gene's germline CDR1 is LGHDT and CDR2 YNNKEL (reference sequence). In nucleotides, the CDR3 is TGTGCCAGCAGCCAAGCGGGCAGGAACACTGAAGCTTTCTTT. Amino acid sequence: CASSQAGRNTEAFF.

The V call is TRBV5-6, the J call TRBJ2-3; a possible D gene is TRBD2 (5 bases). The germline CDR1 and CDR2 sequences are SGHDT and YYEEEE. Between the trimmed V and J ends, which lost 0 bases and 2 bases, there was a span of 19 bases. The CDR3 consists of 18 residues. This chain's CDR3 is CASSLVRERWANTDTQYF. The CDR3 region has the DNA TGTGCCAGCAGCTTGGTTCGTGAGCGGTGGGCCAACACAGATACGCAGTATTTT.

The chain couples TRBV3-1 (or the pseudogene TRBV3-2) to TRBJ2-1; 9 bases map to TRBD2. V lost 4 bases, J lost 4 bases, and 2 bases stayed unmatched. The V gene's germline CDR1 is LGHDT and CDR2 YNNKEL (reference sequence). This CDR3 spans 14 amino acids. Here the CDR3 DNA reads TGTGCCAGCAGCCTAGCGGGGGCATACAATGAGCAGTTCTTC. As protein: CASSLAGAYNEQFF.

The chain carries TRBV9 and TRBJ1-3; D unclear. Per germline, CDR1 SGDLS and CDR2 YYNGEE. This CDR3 is 15 amino acids long. The ends were cut back, 4 bases at V and 0 bases at J, with 11 bases in the middle. This CDR3 reads CASSRDGNSGNTIYF. The CDR3 nucleotides are TGTGCCAGCAGCAGAGACGGGAACTCTGGAAACACCATATATTTT.

This chain connects TRBV12-5 to TRBJ1-1; D perhaps matches TRBD1 (6 bases). Germline assignment: CDR1 LGHNT and CDR2 FRNRAP. This CDR3 has 14 residues. V lost 4 bases, J lost 4 bases, and 13 bases lay in between. The CDR3 spells CASGSTGLITEAFF. The CDR3 DNA reads TGTGCTAGTGGTTCGACAGGCTTGATCACTGAAGCTTTCTTT. Using reference TRBV12-5 and TRBJ1-1 for the parts outside the CDR3, the full variable domain is DARVTQTPRHKVTEMGQEVTMRCQPILGHNTVFWYRQTMMQGLELLAYFRNRAPLDDSGMPKDRFSAEMPDATLATLKIQPSEPRDSAVYFCASGSTGLITEAFFGQGTRLTVV.

The chain carries TRBV14 and TRBJ2-7, with a weak D call TRBD1 (6 bases). The V end was cut by 4 bases, the J end by 2 bases, with 18 bases between. Germline V lookup: CDR1 SGHDN, CDR2 FVKESK. The CDR3 covers 16 residues. For the CDR3, the DNA is TGTGCCAGCAGCCCCGTAAGGAACAGGGACCCCTACGAGCAGTACTTC. Protein product: CASSPVRNRDPYEQYF.

The chain recombines TRBV7-9 with TRBJ2-2; either TRBD1 or TRBD2 may supply D (5 bases each). This CDR3 has 15 residues. Deletions cut 1 base from V and 6 bases from J, with 12 bases between. The germline V gene encodes CDR1 SEHNR and CDR2 FQNEAQ (reference sequence). The CDR3 loop reads CASSLEGTGPGELFF. The CDR3 DNA reads TGTGCCAGCAGCTTAGAGGGGACCGGACCCGGGGAGCTGTTTTTT.

The chain couples TRBV27 to TRBJ2-7, with TRBD1 as a possible D gene (6 bases). The CDR3 is 16 residues long. V was shortened by 6 bases and J by 1 base, with 19 bases between the two germline ends. Germline CDR1 and CDR2: MNHEY and SMNVEV (reference sequence). In nucleotides, the CDR3 is TGTGCCAGCAGCCGCGGTTATGGGACAATGTCCTACGAGCAGTACTTC. Amino acids: CASSRGYGTMSYEQYF.

This rearrangement joins TRBV14 to TRBJ1-2; unclear D gene. Germline CDR1 and CDR2: SGHDN and FVKESK. This CDR3 has 14 residues. Trimming removed 4 bases at V and 3 bases at J, with 12 bases between. In nucleotides, the CDR3 is TGTGCCAGCAGCCTACCCGGAAGGCACTATGGCTACACCTTC. Protein: CASSLPGRHYGYTF.

This clone showed up just once. The V and J genes are TRBV7-9 and TRBJ1-3, with D possibly TRBD1 on 5 matching bases. CDR3 length equals 17 residues. Germline V CDR1 and CDR2: SEHNR, FQNEAQ (reference sequence). V lost 0 bases, J lost 0 bases, and 12 bases lay in between. CDR3 sequence: CASSLAVGQHSGNTIYF. The CDR3 nucleotides read TGTGCCAGCAGCTTAGCTGTGGGGCAGCACTCTGGAAACACCATATATTTT.

V and J are TRBV24-1 and TRBJ2-5; 8 bases align to TRBD1. CDR3 size: 14 residues. J lost 4 bases, V lost 5 bases, and 5 bases had no gene match. Germline V lookup: CDR1 KGHDR, CDR2 SFDVKD. The CDR3 reads CATSGTGGRETQYF. Here the CDR3 DNA reads TGTGCCACCAGTGGTACAGGGGGGAGAGAGACCCAGTACTTC.

The chain couples TRBV6-5 to TRBJ2-1; 10 bases are a match to TRBD2. The V segment lost 4 bases and the J segment 6 bases; nucleotides outside the gene matches: 6. The length of the CDR3 is 15 residues. The germline CDR1 and CDR2 sequences are MNHEY and SVGAGI. The CDR3 DNA reads as TGTGCCAGCAGTTCTCTAGCGGGGGTTATCAATGAGCAGTTCTTC. As protein: CASSSLAGVINEQFF.

This chain uses TRBV19 with TRBJ2-6, with D tentatively TRBD1 (5 bases). This CDR3 has 16 residues. Germline CDR1 and CDR2: LNHDA and SQIVND (reference sequence). V lost 7 bases, J lost 1 base, and 14 bases lay in between. CDR3 nucleotide sequence: TGTGCCAGTAAGTCCCAGGGTGTTTCTGGGGCCAACGTCCTGACTTTC. It is translated as CASKSQGVSGANVLTF.

V gene TRBV7-9 combines with J gene TRBJ1-6, with unresolved D. The V end was cut by 2 bases, the J end by 14 bases, with 13 bases between. Germline assignment: CDR1 SEHNR and CDR2 FQNEAQ (reference sequence). The CDR3 runs 13 residues. The chain's CDR3 is CASSLWPAITLHF. CDR3 coding DNA: TGTGCCAGCAGCTTATGGCCCGCCATCACCCTCCACTTT.

The chain joins TRBV6-5 to TRBJ2-3, with TRBD2 identical over 13 bases. V was pared by 6 bases and J by 4 bases, with 4 bases of the junction left unmatched. The V gene's germline CDR1 is MNHEY and CDR2 SVGAGI. The CDR3 is 15 amino acids. The CDR3, as DNA: TGTGCCAGCAGCTTAACTAGCGGGGGGGCAGATACGCAGTATTTT. This gives the protein CASSLTSGGADTQYF.

This clone is a singleton in its sample. The gene calls are TRBV4-2 and TRBJ2-3; 9 bases match TRBD2. Unmatched junction bases numbered 4, after V lost 1 base and J lost 5 bases. The CDR3 covers 15 residues. Germline CDR1 and CDR2: LGHNA and YNFKEQ. The CDR3 region is CASSQVRLAEDTQYF. The CDR3 DNA reads as TGTGCCAGCAGCCAAGTCAGACTAGCGGAAGATACGCAGTATTTT.

The chain joins TRBV28 to TRBJ2-5; 7 bases agree with TRBD2. Looked up from germline, CDR1 is MDHEN and CDR2 is SYDVKM. The CDR3 extends over 13 amino acids. After removal of 8 bases from V and 4 bases from J, the junction contained 7 bases not matched to a gene. In nucleotides, the CDR3 is TGTGCCAGCCGGAGGACGGGAGGAGAGACCCAGTACTTC. Translating gives CASRRTGGETQYF.

With regard to this clone: Its ends do not fully match the called genes, so a read error is possible. This sequence joins TRBV6-5 and TRBJ1-4, with D unclear. Germline V gene sequence: CDR1 MNHEY, CDR2 SVGAGI. The CDR3 runs to 15 residues. The CDR3 loop is CASSYSSGPKEKLFF. DNA of the CDR3: TGTGCCAGCAGTTACTCATCCGGTCCTAAGGAAAAACTGTTTTTT.

The V gene is TRBV5-1, the J gene TRBJ1-5, with a weak D call TRBD1 (5 bases). The CDR3 spans 14 residues. V lost 3 bases, J lost 3 bases, and 10 bases lay in between. Germline-derived CDR1 and CDR2 are SGHRS and YFSETQ. The CDR3 DNA sequence: TGCGCCAGCAGCTCAGGGAGGGACAATCAGCCCCAGCATTTT. It yields the protein CASSSGRDNQPQHF.

This chain links TRBV5-1 with TRBJ2-1; 9 bases line up with TRBD2. The trim removed 5 bases at V and 6 bases at J, leaving 6 bases unmatched. The CDR3 runs to 14 residues. Germline CDR1 is SGHRS and CDR2 is YFSETQ. Here the CDR3 DNA reads TGCGCCAGCAGTCACCCGACTAGCGGCAATGAGCAGTTCTTC. This codes for CASSHPTSGNEQFF.

V gene TRBV11-2 combines with J gene TRBJ1-1; D is uncertain. The germline gives CDR1 SGHAT, CDR2 FQNNGV. This CDR3 spans 11 amino acids. Deletions cut 5 bases from V and 7 bases from J, with 8 bases between. Here the CDR3 DNA reads TGTGCCAGCAGCCGAGAGGGTGAAGCTTTCTTT. Translated: CASSREGEAFF.

The V gene is TRBV3-1 (or the pseudogene TRBV3-2), the J gene TRBJ2-2; TRBD1 might be the D (6 bases). This CDR3 is 14 amino acids long. The V and J ends lost 8 bases and 2 bases respectively, with 12 bases between them. Germline lookup yields CDR1 LGHDT and CDR2 YNNKEL (reference sequence). CDR3 in amino acids: CASCRGINTGELFF. The CDR3 nucleotides read TGTGCCAGCTGTAGGGGGATAAACACCGGGGAGCTGTTTTTT.

The rearrangement links TRBV6-5 to TRBJ2-7; 8 bases are a match to TRBD1. The V gene end was trimmed by 5 bases and the J gene end by 9 bases; junction bases not matched to a gene: 9. CDR3 size: 13 residues. Germline CDR1 MNHEY, CDR2 SVGAGI. CDR3 DNA sequence: TGTGCCAGCAGTCCGGACAGGGACTTCGGGCAGTACTTC. Translation: CASSPDRDFGQYF.

The chain combines TRBV19 with TRBJ1-1, with TRBD1 matching 8 bases. J was trimmed by 2 bases and V by 3 bases; bases with no gene match: 5. Germline values: CDR1 LNHDA, CDR2 SQIVND (reference sequence). The CDR3 runs to 15 residues. In nucleotides, the CDR3 is TGTGCCAGTAGTATCAGGGGGCTCGCCAACACTGAAGCTTTCTTT. Protein product: CASSIRGLANTEAFF.

This chain uses TRBV19 with TRBJ2-7, with TRBD2 matching over 8 bases. Trimming at V came to 5 bases and at J to 3 bases, leaving 6 bases not matched to a gene. The CDR3 is made up of 14 amino acids. The germline V gene has CDR1 LNHDA and CDR2 SQIVND (reference sequence). CDR3 bases: TGTGCCAGTAGTGGCCGGGAGGGACTCTACGAGCAGTACTTC. Its protein product is CASSGREGLYEQYF.

J is TRBJ1-1 and V is TRBV5-1; tentatively, D is TRBD1 (5 bases). The germline V and J ends were trimmed by 10 bases and 0 bases, with 25 bases remaining between them. CDR1 SGHRS and CDR2 YFSETQ come from the germline V gene. The CDR3 is made up of 17 amino acids. CDR3 nucleotide sequence: TGCGCCTCCATGCGAAGGCAGGGAGAGAATATGAACACTGAAGCTTTCTTT. It encodes CASMRRQGENMNTEAFF.

The genes are TRBV14 and TRBJ1-4; D is ambiguous. The V end lost 3 bases, the J end lost 2 bases, and 19 bases lay between the germline ends. The V gene's germline CDR1 is SGHDN and CDR2 FVKESK. This CDR3 is built from 18 residues. The CDR3 sequence: CASSHARVGRATNEKLFF. In nucleotides, the CDR3 is TGTGCCAGCAGCCATGCCCGGGTTGGGAGAGCGACTAATGAAAAACTGTTTTTT.